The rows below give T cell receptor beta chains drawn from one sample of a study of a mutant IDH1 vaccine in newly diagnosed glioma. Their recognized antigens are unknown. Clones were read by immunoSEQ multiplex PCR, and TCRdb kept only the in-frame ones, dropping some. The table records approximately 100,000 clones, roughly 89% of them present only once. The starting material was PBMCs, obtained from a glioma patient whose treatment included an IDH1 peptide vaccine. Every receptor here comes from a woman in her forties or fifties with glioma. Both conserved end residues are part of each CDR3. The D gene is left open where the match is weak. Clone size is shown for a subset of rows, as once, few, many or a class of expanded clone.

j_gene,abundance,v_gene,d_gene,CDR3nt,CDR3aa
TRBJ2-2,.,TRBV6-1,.,TGTGCCAGCAGTGTACAGGGCGTCGGGGAGCTGTTTTTT,CASSVQGVGELFF
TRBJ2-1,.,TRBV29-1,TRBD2,TGCAGCGCCCGAGAGCGGGAGGGATACAATGAGCAGTTCTTC,CSAREREGYNEQFF
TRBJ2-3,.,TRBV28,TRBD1,TGTGCCAGCGCGACAGGGAGCACAGATACGCAGTATTTT,CASATGSTDTQYF
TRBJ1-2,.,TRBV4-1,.,TGCGCCAGCAGCCAAGGCCAGGGAGGTAATCGTGGCTACACCTTC,CASSQGQGGNRGYTF
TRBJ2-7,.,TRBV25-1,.,TGTGCCAGCAGTCCTGGTTACGAGCAGTACTTC,CASSPGYEQYF
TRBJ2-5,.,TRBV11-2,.,TGTGCCAGCAGCTTAGGCCAGAAAGAGACCCAGTACTTC,CASSLGQKETQYF
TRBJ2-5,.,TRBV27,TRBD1,TGTGCCAGCAGTGTCCGGGACAGGGCTGGAGAGACCCAGTACTTC,CASSVRDRAGETQYF
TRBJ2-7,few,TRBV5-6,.,TGTGCCAGCAGCTTCGCCTACGAGCAGTACTTC,CASSFAYEQYF
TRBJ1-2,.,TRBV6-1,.,TGTGCCAGCAGGTTTGACGAGGGCCTCTATGGCTACACCTTC,CASRFDEGLYGYTF
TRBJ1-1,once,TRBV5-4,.,TGTGCCAGCAATACACCCGGCACTGAAGCTTTCTTT,CASNTPGTEAFF
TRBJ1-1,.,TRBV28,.,TGTGCCAGCAGTTCCTACCCTGAAGCTTTCTTT,CASSSYPEAFF
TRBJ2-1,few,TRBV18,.,TGTGCCAGCTCGCCAAACAATGAGCAGTTCTTC,CASSPNNEQFF
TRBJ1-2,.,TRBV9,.,TGTGCCAGCAGCGTACAGAGTCAGGGCTATGGCTACACCTTC,CASSVQSQGYGYTF
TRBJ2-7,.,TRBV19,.,TGTGCCAGCCGGTCTAGCAGATCCTCCTACGAGCAGTACTTC,CASRSSRSSYEQYF
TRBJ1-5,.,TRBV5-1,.,TGCGCCAGCAGCTTGGCAGGGAATCAGCCCCAGCATTTT,CASSLAGNQPQHF
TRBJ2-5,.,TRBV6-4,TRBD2,TGTGCCAGCAGTGACTGCCGGGGACTAGCGGGAGTGGAGCAAGAGACCCAGTACTTC,CASSDCRGLAGVEQETQYF
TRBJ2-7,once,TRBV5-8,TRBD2,TGTGCCAGCAGCTTGGAGGGACTAGCGGGAGGGCTGTACGAGCAGTACTTC,CASSLEGLAGGLYEQYF
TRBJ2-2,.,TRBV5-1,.,TGCGCCAGCAGCGTAGGACAGAACACCGGGGAGCTGTTTTTT,CASSVGQNTGELFF
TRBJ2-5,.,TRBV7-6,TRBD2,TGTGCCAGCAGCCCCGGGACTAGCGGTTCTCGGGGGACCCAGTACTTC,CASSPGTSGSRGTQYF
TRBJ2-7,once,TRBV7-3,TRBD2,TGTGCCAGCAGCTTAGCGGGAGGACCCTACGAGCAGTACTTC,CASSLAGGPYEQYF
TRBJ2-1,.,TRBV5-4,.,TGTGCCAGCAGCGTACACGGGGCGGGCCTCTACAATGAGCAGTTCTTC,CASSVHGAGLYNEQFF
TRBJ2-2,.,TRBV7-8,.,TGTGCCAGCAGCTTAGGAGGAGCGAACACCGGGGAGCTGTTTTTT,CASSLGGANTGELFF
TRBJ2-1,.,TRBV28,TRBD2,TGTGCCAGCAGTTCCCGCTGGACTAGCGGGAGATACAATGAGCAGTTCTTC,CASSSRWTSGRYNEQFF
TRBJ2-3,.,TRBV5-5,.,TGTGCCAGCAGCTTGGCAAGCGCCACCACGAGCACAGATACGCAGTATTTT,CASSLASATTSTDTQYF
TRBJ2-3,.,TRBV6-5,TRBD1,TGTGCCACGATGACAGGGGCCACAGATACGCAGTATTTT,CATMTGATDTQYF
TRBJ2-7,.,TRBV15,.,TGTGCCACCAGCAGAGGAGTGAGGGAACTTTACGAGCAGTACTTC,CATSRGVRELYEQYF
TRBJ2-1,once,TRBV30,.,TGTGCCTGGAGTGTAGGGGGTAACAATGAGCAGTTCTTC,CAWSVGGNNEQFF
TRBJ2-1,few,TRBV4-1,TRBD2,TGCGCCAGCAGCCAAGTTAGCGGGAGGGGGTACAATGAGCAGTTCTTC,CASSQVSGRGYNEQFF
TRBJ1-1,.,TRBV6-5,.,TGTGCCAGCGCTTTAACGGAGACCACTGAAGCTTTCTTT,CASALTETTEAFF